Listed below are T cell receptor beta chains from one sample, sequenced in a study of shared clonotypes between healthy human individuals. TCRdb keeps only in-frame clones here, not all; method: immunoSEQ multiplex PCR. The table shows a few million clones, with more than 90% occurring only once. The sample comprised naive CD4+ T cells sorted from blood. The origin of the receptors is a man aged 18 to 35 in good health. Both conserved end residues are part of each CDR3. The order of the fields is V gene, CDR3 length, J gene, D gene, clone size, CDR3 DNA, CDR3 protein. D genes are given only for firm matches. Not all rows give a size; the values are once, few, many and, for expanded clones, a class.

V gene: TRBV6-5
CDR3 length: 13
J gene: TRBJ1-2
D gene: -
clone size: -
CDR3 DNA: TGTGCCAGCAGCCGCGAGGGGGGGAGAGGCTACACCTTC
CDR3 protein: CASSREGGRGYTF

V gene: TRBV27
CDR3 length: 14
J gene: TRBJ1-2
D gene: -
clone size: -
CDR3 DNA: TGTGCCAGCAGTTTTGGGCCGAGCGCTTATGGCTACACCTTC
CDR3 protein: CASSFGPSAYGYTF

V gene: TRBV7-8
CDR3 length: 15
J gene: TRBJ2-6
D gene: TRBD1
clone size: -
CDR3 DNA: TGTGCCAGCAGCTTAGCGGGACAGGTCGTAATTCCTATGACTTTC
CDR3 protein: CASSLAGQVVIPMTF

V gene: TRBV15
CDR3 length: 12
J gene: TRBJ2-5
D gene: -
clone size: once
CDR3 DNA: TGTGCCACCAGCAGGGGGTTTGGGACCCAGTACTTC
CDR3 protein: CATSRGFGTQYF

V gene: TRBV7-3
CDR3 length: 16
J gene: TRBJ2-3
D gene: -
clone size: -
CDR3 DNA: TGTGCCAGCAGCCAGGGGGGGACAGGCACCACAGATACGCAGTATTTT
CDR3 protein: CASSQGGTGTTDTQYF

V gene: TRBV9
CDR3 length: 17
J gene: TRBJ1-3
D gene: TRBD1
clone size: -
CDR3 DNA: TGTGCCAGCAGCCGAACCATTTTGACAGGGCCTGGAAACACCATATATTTT
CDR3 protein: CASSRTILTGPGNTIYF

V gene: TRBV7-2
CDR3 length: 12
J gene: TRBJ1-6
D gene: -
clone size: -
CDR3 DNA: TGTGCCAGCAGCCACGAAAATTCACCCCTCCACTTT
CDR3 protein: CASSHENSPLHF

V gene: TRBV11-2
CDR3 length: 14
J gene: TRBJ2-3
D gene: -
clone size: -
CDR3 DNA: TGTGCCAGCAGCCAACGGCTAGCAACAGATACGCAGTATTTT
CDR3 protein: CASSQRLATDTQYF

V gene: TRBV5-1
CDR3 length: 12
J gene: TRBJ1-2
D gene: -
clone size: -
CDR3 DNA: TGCGCCAGCAGCTTGGGCCCCTATGGCTACACCTTC
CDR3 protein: CASSLGPYGYTF

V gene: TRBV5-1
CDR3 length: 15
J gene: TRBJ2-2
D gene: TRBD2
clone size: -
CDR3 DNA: TGCGCCAGCAGCTTGCCGGCGGGAGGTGCCGGGGAGCTGTTTTTT
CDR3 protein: CASSLPAGGAGELFF

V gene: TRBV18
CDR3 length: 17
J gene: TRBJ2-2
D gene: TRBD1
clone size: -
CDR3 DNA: TGTGCCAGCTCACCGGCCGGACAGGGCTCGAACACCGGGGAGCTGTTTTTT
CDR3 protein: CASSPAGQGSNTGELFF

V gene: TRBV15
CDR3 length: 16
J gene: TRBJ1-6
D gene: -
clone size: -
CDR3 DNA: TGTGCCACCAGCAGAGAGGCCAGCGCCTATAATTCACCCCTCCACTTT
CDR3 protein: CATSREASAYNSPLHF

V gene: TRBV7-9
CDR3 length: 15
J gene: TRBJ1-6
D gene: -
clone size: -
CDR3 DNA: TGTGCCAGCAGCTTAGAAGGGGCCTATAATTCACCCCTCCACTTT
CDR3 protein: CASSLEGAYNSPLHF

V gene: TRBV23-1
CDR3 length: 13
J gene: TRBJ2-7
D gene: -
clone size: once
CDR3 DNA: TGCGCCAGCAGTCTTTACAGGGAGTCTGGGCAGTACTTC
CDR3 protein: CASSLYRESGQYF

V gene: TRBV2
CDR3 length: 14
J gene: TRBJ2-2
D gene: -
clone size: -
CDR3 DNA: TGTGCCAGCAGGGAGATCCAGGGAACCGGGGAGCTGTTTTTT
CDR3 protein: CASREIQGTGELFF

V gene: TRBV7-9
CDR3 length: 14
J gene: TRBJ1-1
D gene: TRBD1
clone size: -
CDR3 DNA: TGTGCCAGCAGCTCCGACAGGGGAAGAACTGAAGCTTTCTTT
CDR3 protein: CASSSDRGRTEAFF

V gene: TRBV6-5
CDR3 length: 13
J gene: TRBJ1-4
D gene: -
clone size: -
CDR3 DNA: TGTGCCAGCAGTTACAACGGGGGTGAAAAACTGTTTTTT
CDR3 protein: CASSYNGGEKLFF

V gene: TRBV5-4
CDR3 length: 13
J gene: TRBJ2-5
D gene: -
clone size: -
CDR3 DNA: TGTGCCAGCACCCCAGGGAGTCGAGAGACCCAGTACTTC
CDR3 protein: CASTPGSRETQYF

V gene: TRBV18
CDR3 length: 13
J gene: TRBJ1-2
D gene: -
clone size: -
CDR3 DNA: TGTGCCAGCTCACGGTTCGAGGGAAACGACTACACCTTC
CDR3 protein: CASSRFEGNDYTF

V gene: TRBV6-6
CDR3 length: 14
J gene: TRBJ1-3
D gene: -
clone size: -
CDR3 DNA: TGTGCCAGCAGAAGGGACACCTCTGGAAACACCATATATTTT
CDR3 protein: CASRRDTSGNTIYF

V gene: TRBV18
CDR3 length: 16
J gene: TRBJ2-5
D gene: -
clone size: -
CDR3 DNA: TGTGCCAGCTCACCACCGGGGGCGGTACCCCAAGAGACCCAGTACTTC
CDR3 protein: CASSPPGAVPQETQYF

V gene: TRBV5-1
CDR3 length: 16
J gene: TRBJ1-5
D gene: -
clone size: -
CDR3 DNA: TGCGCCAGCAGCTTGGGGGATTTTGATAGCAATCAGCCCCAGCATTTT
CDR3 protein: CASSLGDFDSNQPQHF

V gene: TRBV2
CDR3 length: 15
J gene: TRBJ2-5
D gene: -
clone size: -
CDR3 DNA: TGTGCCAGCACCCTGGACAGGAGGGTAGTGGAGACCCAGTACTTC
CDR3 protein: CASTLDRRVVETQYF

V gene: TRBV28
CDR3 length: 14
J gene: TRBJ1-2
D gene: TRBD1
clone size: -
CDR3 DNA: TGTGCCAGCAGTTCCCGAGGACAGGCCTATGGCTACACCTTC
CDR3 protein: CASSSRGQAYGYTF

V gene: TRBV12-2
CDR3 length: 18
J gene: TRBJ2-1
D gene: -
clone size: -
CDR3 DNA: TGTGCAAGTCGCTTAGGAGGACTAGCGGGAACTGCTTACAATGAGCAGTTCTTC
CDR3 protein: CASRLGGLAGTAYNEQFF

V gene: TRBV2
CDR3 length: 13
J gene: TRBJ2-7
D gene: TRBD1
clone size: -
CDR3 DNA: TGTGCCAGCAGGACAGGGGCAATCGACGAGCAGTACTTC
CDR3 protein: CASRTGAIDEQYF

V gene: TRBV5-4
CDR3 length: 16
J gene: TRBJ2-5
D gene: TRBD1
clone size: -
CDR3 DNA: TGTGCCAGCAGCTCAGGACAGGGCGGGGTTGGAGAGACCCAGTACTTC
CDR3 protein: CASSSGQGGVGETQYF

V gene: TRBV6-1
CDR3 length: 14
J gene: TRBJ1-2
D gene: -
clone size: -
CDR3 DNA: TGTGCCAGCATCAGCAGCCGCCCTAACTATGGCTACACCTTC
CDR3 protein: CASISSRPNYGYTF

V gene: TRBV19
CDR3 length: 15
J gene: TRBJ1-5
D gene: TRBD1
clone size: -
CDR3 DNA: TGTGCCAGTAGTAAGACAGGGGTCTACAATCAGCCCCAGCATTTT
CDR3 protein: CASSKTGVYNQPQHF

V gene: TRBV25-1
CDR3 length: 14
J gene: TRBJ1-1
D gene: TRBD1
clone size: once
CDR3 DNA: TGTGCCAGCAGCGCGACAGGGGTATTATCTGAAGCTTTCTTT
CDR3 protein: CASSATGVLSEAFF

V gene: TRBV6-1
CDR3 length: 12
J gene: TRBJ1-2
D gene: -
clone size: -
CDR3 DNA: TGTGCCAGCATGTGGGCAGGGTACGGCTACACCTTC
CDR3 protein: CASMWAGYGYTF

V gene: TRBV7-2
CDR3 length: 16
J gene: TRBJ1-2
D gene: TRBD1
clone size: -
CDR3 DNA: TGTGCCAGCAGCCTCCCTCGTACAGGGGGGCTGTATGGCTACACCTTC
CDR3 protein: CASSLPRTGGLYGYTF

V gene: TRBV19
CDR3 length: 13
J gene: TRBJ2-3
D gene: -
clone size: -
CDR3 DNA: TGTGCCAGTAGTATACCTGGCACAGATACGCAGTATTTT
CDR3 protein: CASSIPGTDTQYF

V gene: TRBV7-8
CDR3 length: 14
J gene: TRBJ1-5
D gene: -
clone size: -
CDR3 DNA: TGTGCCAGCAGCTTAGTGGTGGCCAATCAGCCCCAGCATTTT
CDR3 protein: CASSLVVANQPQHF

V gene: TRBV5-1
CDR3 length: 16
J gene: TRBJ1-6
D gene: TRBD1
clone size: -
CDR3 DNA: TGCGCCAGCAGCTCGGGACAGGGGAGAGGTAATTCACCCCTCCACTTT
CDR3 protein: CASSSGQGRGNSPLHF

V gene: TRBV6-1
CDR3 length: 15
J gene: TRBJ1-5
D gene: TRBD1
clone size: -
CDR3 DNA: TGTGCCAGCAGTGGATCGGACAGGGACCATCAGCCCCAGCATTTT
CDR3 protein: CASSGSDRDHQPQHF

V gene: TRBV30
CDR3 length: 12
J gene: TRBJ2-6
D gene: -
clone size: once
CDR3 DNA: TGTGCTTTCTCGTCTGGGGCCAACGTCCTGACTTTC
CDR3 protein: CAFSSGANVLTF

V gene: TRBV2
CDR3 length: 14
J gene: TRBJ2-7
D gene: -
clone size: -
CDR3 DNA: TGTGCCAGTTCCGGAGGACGGAGCTCCTACGAGCAGTACTTC
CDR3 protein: CASSGGRSSYEQYF

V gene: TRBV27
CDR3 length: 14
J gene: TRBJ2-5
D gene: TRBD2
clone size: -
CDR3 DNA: TGTGCCAGCAGCCCTGGGGGGGACGCCGTGAGCCAGTACTTC
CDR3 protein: CASSPGGDAVSQYF

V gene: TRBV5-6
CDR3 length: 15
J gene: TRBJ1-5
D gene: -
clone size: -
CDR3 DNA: TGTGCCAGCAGCTTGACGGGCCGAGGCAATCAGCCCCAGCATTTT
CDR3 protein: CASSLTGRGNQPQHF

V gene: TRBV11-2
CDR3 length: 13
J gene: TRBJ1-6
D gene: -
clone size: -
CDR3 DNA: TGTGCCAGCAGCTTAGATGTCAATTCACCCCTCCACTTT
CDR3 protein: CASSLDVNSPLHF

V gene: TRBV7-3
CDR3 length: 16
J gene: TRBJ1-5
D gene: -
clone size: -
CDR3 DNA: TGTGCCAGCAGCTCGCGACTACAGAATAGCAATCAGCCCCAGCATTTT
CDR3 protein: CASSSRLQNSNQPQHF

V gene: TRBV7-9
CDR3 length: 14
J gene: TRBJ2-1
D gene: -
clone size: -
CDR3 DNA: TGTGCCAGCAGCTTACTCCTCGCCTACAATGAGCAGTTCTTC
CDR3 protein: CASSLLLAYNEQFF

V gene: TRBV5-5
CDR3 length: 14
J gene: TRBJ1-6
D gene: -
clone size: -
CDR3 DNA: TGTGCCAGCAGCCTCCTGCGGGATAATTCACCCCTCCACTTT
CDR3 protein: CASSLLRDNSPLHF

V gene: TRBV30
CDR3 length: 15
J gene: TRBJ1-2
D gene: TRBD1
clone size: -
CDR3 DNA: TGTGCCTGCATCCGGGACAGAGCTCTAGGTTATGGCTACACCTTC
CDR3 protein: CACIRDRALGYGYTF

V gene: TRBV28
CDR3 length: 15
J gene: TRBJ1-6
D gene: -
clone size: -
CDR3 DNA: TGTGCCAGCACCAATTATGTGGTCGGTTATTCACCCCTCCACTTT
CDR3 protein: CASTNYVVGYSPLHF

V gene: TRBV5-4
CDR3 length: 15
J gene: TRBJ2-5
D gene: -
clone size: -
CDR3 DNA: TGTGCCAGCAGCTTTACGGGGGTAGGAGGAGAGACCCAGTACTTC
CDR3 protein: CASSFTGVGGETQYF

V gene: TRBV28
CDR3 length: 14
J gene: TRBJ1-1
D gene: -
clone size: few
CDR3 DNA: TGTGCCAGCAGTTCGCGACACCCGAACACTGAAGCTTTCTTT
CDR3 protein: CASSSRHPNTEAFF

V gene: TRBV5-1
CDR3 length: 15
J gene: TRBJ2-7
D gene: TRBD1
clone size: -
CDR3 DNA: TGCGCCAGCAGCTTGATAGGACAGGGGGCCTACGAGCAGTACTTC
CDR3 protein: CASSLIGQGAYEQYF

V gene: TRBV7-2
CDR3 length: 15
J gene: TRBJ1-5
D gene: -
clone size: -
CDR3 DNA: TGTGCCAGCAGCTTAGCAGGGCATAGCAATCAGCCCCAGCATTTT
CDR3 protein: CASSLAGHSNQPQHF

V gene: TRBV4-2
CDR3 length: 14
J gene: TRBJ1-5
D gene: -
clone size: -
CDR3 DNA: TGTGCCAGCAGCCAAGAGCCGTACAATCAGCCCCAGCATTTT
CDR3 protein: CASSQEPYNQPQHF

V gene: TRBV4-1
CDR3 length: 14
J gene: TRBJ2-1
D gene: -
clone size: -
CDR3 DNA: TGCGCCAGCAGCCTCCGGGGATTGGGCAATGAGCAGTTCTTC
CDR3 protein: CASSLRGLGNEQFF

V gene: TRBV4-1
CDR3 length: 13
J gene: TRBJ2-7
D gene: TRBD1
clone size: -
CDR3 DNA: TGCGCCACCGCGACAGGGCTAGACTACGAGCAGTACTTC
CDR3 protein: CATATGLDYEQYF

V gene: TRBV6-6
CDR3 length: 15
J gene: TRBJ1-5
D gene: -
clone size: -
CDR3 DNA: TGTGCCAGCAGTCCTACAGGGACGAGCAATCAGCCCCAGCATTTT
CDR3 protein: CASSPTGTSNQPQHF

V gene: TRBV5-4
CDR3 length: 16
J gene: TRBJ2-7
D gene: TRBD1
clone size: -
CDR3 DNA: TGTGCCAGCAGCTTGGACGGGACAGGGGTTACCTACGAGCAGTACTTC
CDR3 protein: CASSLDGTGVTYEQYF

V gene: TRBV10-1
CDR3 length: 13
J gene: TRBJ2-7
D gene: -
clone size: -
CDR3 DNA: TGCGCCAGCAGTGATAGACAGGTCGGCGAGCAGTACTTC
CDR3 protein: CASSDRQVGEQYF

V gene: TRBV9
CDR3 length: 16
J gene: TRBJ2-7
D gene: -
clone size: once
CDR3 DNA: TGTGCCAGCAGCGTAGCCCCAGGTATCAAAACCTACGAGCAGTACTTC
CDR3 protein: CASSVAPGIKTYEQYF

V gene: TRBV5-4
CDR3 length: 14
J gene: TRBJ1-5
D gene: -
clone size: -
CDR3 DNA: TGTGCCAGCAGCATTCAAGGAGTCAATCAGCCCCAGCATTTT
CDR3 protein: CASSIQGVNQPQHF

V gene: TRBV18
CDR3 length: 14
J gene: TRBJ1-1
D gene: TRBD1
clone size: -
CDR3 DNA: TGTGCCAGCTCACCTACAGGGGTGGAGACTGAAGCTTTCTTT
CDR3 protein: CASSPTGVETEAFF

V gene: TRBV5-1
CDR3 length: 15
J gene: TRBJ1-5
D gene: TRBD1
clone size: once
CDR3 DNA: TGCGCCAGCAGCTTGGCCGGACAGGGTGGGCAGCCCCAGCATTTT
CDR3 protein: CASSLAGQGGQPQHF